This T cell receptor (beta chain) was captured by sequencing in a study of blood T cells in healthy people across ages. Regarding the study as a whole: Higher naive T cell percentage went strongly together with higher TCR beta diversity. Older individuals had lower TCR beta diversity per million T cells (the decline was roughly linear). Unknown CMV status may confound age-related changes in expanded clones.

The length of the CDR3 is 11 residues. Germline V gene sequence: CDR1 SGHTA, CDR2 FQGNSA. Trimming took off 4 bases at V and 7 bases at J, with 5 bases between the two ends. Sample-barcoded 5' priming and a J-beta primer mix drove a second PCR of 7 to 11 cycles. A template-switch adaptor that had 12 random nucleotides put a tag on each cDNA molecule. TCRdb ran MiXCR on the 5' RACE reads and lists one entry per CDR3 protein. The repertoire consists of around 650,000 distinct CDR3 sequences, with around 43% occurring once and the leading ten covering about 32%. Only a few counts were recorded for this clonotype. Its cognate antigen is unknown.

This sequence joins TRBV7-2 and TRBJ1-5; the D is unclear. The sequence derives from an elderly man in good health. Material: blood. CDR3 nucleotides: TGTGCCAGCAGCTCCGGACAGCCCCAGCATTTT. Its protein product is CASSSGQPQHF.